These 30 T cell receptor beta chains were sequenced from one sample in a study of CD8+CD57+ T cells in acquired aplastic anemia (dated by TCRdb to the late 2010s). Flow cytometry had shown CD8+CD57+ cell expansion in the patients selected for sequencing. TCRdb shows the sequencer as Illumina HiSeq 2000. TCR beta VDJ combination and CDR3 sequence profiling used genomic DNA as the template. The public reads were run again by TCRdb, first through fastp at Q25 and then through MiXCR, and only productive beta chains were kept. Duplicate CDR3 protein sequences are folded into a single record with the most common DNA and genes. The table for this sample lists about 120,000 distinct CDR3 sequences; 45% to 60% of them were counted only once. The top ten hold roughly 30% of the sample. The specimen was sorted CD4+, CD8+, or CD8+CD57+ T cells (not recorded which) from PBMCs. All receptors derive from a human donor with aplastic anemia.

V gene TRBV29-1 combines with J gene TRBJ2-1, with 7 bases aligning to TRBD2. Germline values: CDR1 SQVTM, CDR2 ANQGSEA. The J segment lost 4 bases and the V segment lost 5 bases, leaving 8 bases of the junction unmatched. The CDR3 is 14 residues long. The CDR3 sequence: CSVCLADFYNEQFF. CDR3 coding DNA: TGCAGCGTTTGCCTAGCGGATTTTTACAATGAGCAGTTCTTC.

On this clonotype itself: At one end, the junction sequence differs from germline, possibly due to a read error. The J gene is TRBJ2-1, the V gene TRBV9; 7 positions agree with TRBD1. The CDR3 loop spans 15 amino acids. CDR1 and CDR2 from the germline V gene are SGDLS and YYNGEE. CDR3 nucleotides: TGTGCCAGCAGCGCCCGGGACAGCTCCTACAGTGAGCAGTTCTTC. Protein sequence: CASSARDSSYSEQFF.

This clonotype was counted ten times or more. The chain has TRBV7-9 and TRBJ2-5; TRBD2 might be the D (6 bases). Germline CDR1 SEHNR, CDR2 FQNEAQ (reference sequence). This CDR3 spans 12 amino acids. Trimming cost V 1 base and J 12 bases, with 12 bases left between them. The CDR3 sequence is CASSLGGNQKYF. CDR3 in DNA: TGTGCCAGCAGCTTAGGCGGGAATCAAAAGTACTTC.

The rearrangement joins TRBV7-6 to TRBJ1-4; D gene unclear. The CDR3 length is 12 residues. Per germline, CDR1 SGHVS and CDR2 FNYEAQ. Trimming shortened V by 5 bases and J by 4 bases, and 5 bases separated the two germline ends. CDR3 in amino acids: CASSLHNEKLFF. The CDR3 DNA is TGTGCCAGCAGCCTTCATAATGAAAAACTGTTTTTT.

This clonotype was observed a few times. The rearrangement uses TRBV11-1 and TRBJ2-1; 7 nucleotides line up with TRBD2. Germline lookup yields CDR1 SGHAT and CDR2 FQDESV (reference sequence). The CDR3 consists of 17 residues. Losses at the gene ends were 4 bases for V and 11 bases for J; bases not matched to a gene: 20. CDR3 sequence: CASSSPEGGRLLMKQFF. The DNA of the CDR3 is TGTGCCAGCAGCTCGCCCGAGGGCGGGAGATTATTAATGAAGCAGTTCTTC.

The chain combines TRBV20-1 with TRBJ2-7; 7 bases align to TRBD2. Germline-derived CDR1 and CDR2 are DFQATT and SNEGSKA (reference sequence). CDR3 length: 15 amino acids. J gave up 0 bases and V 2 bases, and 7 bases lay outside the gene matches. CDR3 in amino acids: CSARKGLGDSYEQYF. DNA for the CDR3: TGCAGTGCTAGAAAAGGACTAGGGGACTCCTACGAGCAGTACTTC.

The chain carries TRBV20-1 and TRBJ1-2; perhaps TRBD1 as D (6 bases). The germline CDR1 and CDR2 sequences are DFQATT and SNEGSKA (reference sequence). Trimming cost V 4 bases and J 4 bases, with 13 bases left between them. The CDR3 has 13 residues. DNA for the CDR3: TGCAGTGCTAAAAAACCGGACAGCTATGGCTACACCTTC. This sequence encodes CSAKKPDSYGYTF.

The chain joins TRBV29-1 to TRBJ2-5; D possibly matches TRBD1 or TRBD2 (6 bases each). CDR3 length equals 12 residues. V was trimmed by 7 bases and J by 3 bases, leaving 12 bases between them. CDR1 and CDR2 (germline): SQVTM, ANQGSEA. The CDR3 nucleotides are TGCAGCGCCGGAAGGGGGGAAGAGACCCAGTACTTC. Residues: CSAGRGEETQYF.

This chain connects TRBV19 to TRBJ1-2; 11 bases are shared with TRBD1. The length of the CDR3 is 14 residues. CDR1 is LNHDA and CDR2 is SQIVND in the germline V gene (reference sequence). Losses at the gene ends were 3 bases for V and 3 bases for J; bases not matched to a gene: 0. The CDR3 DNA sequence: TGTGCCAGTAGTATGGGACAGGGGGACTATGGCTACACCTTC. Translation: CASSMGQGDYGYTF.

This clonotype appeared many times. The J gene is TRBJ1-1, the V gene TRBV7-9, with D maybe TRBD1 (5 bases). Germline assignment: CDR1 SEHNR and CDR2 FQNEAQ (reference sequence). V was cut by 1 base and J by 4 bases, with 13 bases left in between. The CDR3 covers 15 residues. This chain's CDR3 is CASSLELRAGTEAFF. CDR3 nucleotides: TGTGCCAGCAGCTTAGAGCTCAGGGCCGGCACTGAAGCTTTCTTT.

This clonotype has just one count. A much bigger clone sits one base away, suggesting this may be a read error. V gene TRBV5-2 combines with J gene TRBJ1-1; the D segment call TRBD1 is taken from the table without a DNA check. TRBV5-2 is reported as a pseudogene. There are 11 residues in the CDR3. Here the CDR3 reads CASIFRDSAFF. The CDR3 DNA follows: TGTGCCAGCATCTTCAGGGATTCAGCTTTCTTT.

V and J are TRBV24-1 and TRBJ2-7; a possible D gene is TRBD1 (6 bases). The CDR3 runs 15 residues. Trimming took 0 bases from V and 5 from J, leaving 13 bases between them. Germline V gives CDR1 KGHDR, CDR2 SFDVKD. CDR3 sequence reads: CATSDLQGGKHEQYF. The CDR3 nucleotides read TGTGCCACCAGTGATTTGCAAGGGGGAAAGCACGAGCAGTACTTC.

The V and J genes are TRBV24-1 and TRBJ2-1; TRBD1 is a possible D gene (6 bases). The V and J ends lost 2 bases and 4 bases respectively, with 14 bases between them. Germline V gene data show CDR1 as KGHDR and CDR2 as SFDVKD. The CDR3 has 16 amino acids. CDR3 coding DNA: TGTGCCACCAGTGATTCTAGGACAGTCCGTTACAATGAGCAGTTCTTC. Translation: CATSDSRTVRYNEQFF.

This chain joins TRBV7-8 and TRBJ1-1; D is unclear. CDR1 is SGHVS, CDR2 FQNEAQ, per germline. This CDR3 is 11 amino acids long. V gave up 5 bases and J gave up 6 bases, with 7 bases separating them. This chain's CDR3 is CASSAQAEAFF. The CDR3 DNA is TGTGCCAGCAGCGCGCAGGCTGAAGCTTTCTTT.

This clonotype has a count of ten or more. The chain employs TRBV7-6 and TRBJ2-4; 8 bases are a match to TRBD1. The length of the CDR3 is 17 residues. Germline V CDR1 and CDR2: SGHVS, FNYEAQ. Unmatched junction bases numbered 9, after V lost 5 bases and J lost 0 bases. For the CDR3, the DNA is TGTGCCAGCAGCCCGGGTACAGGGGGGTTAGCCAAAAACATTCAGTACTTC. Its translation is CASSPGTGGLAKNIQYF.

This chain joins TRBV7-9 and TRBJ2-2; D possibly corresponds to TRBD1 (6 bases). Germline CDR1 SEHNR, CDR2 FQNEAQ (reference sequence). The CDR3 totals 11 residues. The V end lost 6 bases, the J end lost 8 bases, and 7 bases lay between the germline ends. The CDR3 protein is CASRGTGELFF. The CDR3 DNA is TGTGCCAGCAGAGGGACAGGGGAGCTGTTTTTT.

The chain employs TRBV29-1 and TRBJ2-7; TRBD2 is a possible D gene (5 bases). This CDR3 spans 13 amino acids. Germline V gives CDR1 SQVTM, CDR2 ANQGSEA. The V end was cut by 2 bases, the J end by 4 bases, with 12 bases between. CDR3 amino acids: CSVESGPIYEQYF. The DNA for the CDR3 is TGCAGCGTTGAAAGCGGACCTATATACGAGCAGTACTTC.

Only a few counts were recorded for this clonotype. The chain links TRBV19 to TRBJ1-2; D not certain. V dropped 7 bases and J dropped 10 bases, with 13 bases sitting between them. This CDR3 has 11 residues. CDR1 and CDR2 (germline): LNHDA, SQIVND (reference sequence). CDR3 coding DNA: TGTGCCAGTACCGTCGGGAGCTCCTACACCTTC. Its protein is CASTVGSSYTF. Full variable domain (missing parts from reference TRBV19 and TRBJ1-2): DGGITQSPKYLFRKEGQNVTLSCEQNLNHDAMYWYRQDPGQGLRLIYYSQIVNDFQKGDIAEGYSVSREKKESFPLTVTSAQKNPTAFYLCASTVGSSYTFGSGTRLTVV.

This chain uses TRBV19 with TRBJ1-1; D is uncertain. The CDR3 extends over 16 amino acids. Germline V CDR1 and CDR2: LNHDA, SQIVND (reference sequence). V dropped 8 bases and J dropped 5 bases, with 24 bases sitting between them. CDR3 bases: TGTGCCAGTGAAGATACTTTCTACACCCTGGGAACTGAAGCTTTCTTT. It specifies CASEDTFYTLGTEAFF. The full variable domain, in which reference TRBV19 and TRBJ1-1 provide the parts outside the CDR3, is DGGITQSPKYLFRKEGQNVTLSCEQNLNHDAMYWYRQDPGQGLRLIYYSQIVNDFQKGDIAEGYSVSREKKESFPLTVTSAQKNPTAFYLCASEDTFYTLGTEAFFGQGTRLTVV.

This clonotype has more than one count but fewer than ten. This chain joins TRBV7-9 and TRBJ2-5; D gene uncertain. Trimming left V 0 bases short and J 6 bases short, with 11 bases between. Germline-derived CDR1 and CDR2 are SEHNR and FQNEAQ (reference sequence). The CDR3 covers 14 residues. Here the CDR3 reads CASSLAAPGQTQYF. The CDR3 coding sequence is TGTGCCAGCAGCTTAGCGGCCCCAGGCCAGACCCAGTACTTC.

This chain connects TRBV20-1 to TRBJ1-6, with D perhaps TRBD1 (5 bases). The length of the CDR3 is 18 residues. V lost 1 base to trimming and J lost 8 bases, with 24 bases between them. CDR1 and CDR2 from the germline V gene are DFQATT and SNEGSKA (reference sequence). DNA of the CDR3: TGCAGTGCTAGAGGTGGAGAAGCAGGAAGGGGCCGATATTCACCCCTCCACTTT. Amino acid sequence: CSARGGEAGRGRYSPLHF.

The chain links TRBV6-5 to TRBJ1-1, with 7 bases lining up with TRBD1. The CDR3 loop spans 15 amino acids. The J segment lost 4 bases and the V segment lost 2 bases, leaving 7 bases of the junction unmatched. The germline gives CDR1 MNHEY, CDR2 SVGAGI. As DNA, the CDR3 is TGTGCCAGCAGTTACCTTGGAGGGGGCGGCACTGAAGCTTTCTTT. Protein product: CASSYLGGGGTEAFF.

This clonotype was picked up many times. In DNA form, the CDR3 reads TGTGCCAGCAGTTATACCGCCGGGTTCGAGTCCTATAATTCACCCCTCCACTTT. Translating gives CASSYTAGFESYNSPLHF. V and J are TRBV6-2 or TRBV6-3 and TRBJ1-6; D unresolved. The germline V gene has CDR1 MNHEY and CDR2 SVGEGT. The CDR3 has 18 residues. V lost 3 bases to trimming and J lost 1 base, with 16 bases between them.

The chain recombines TRBV2 with TRBJ2-7, with unresolved D. V lost 7 bases, J lost 1 base, and 8 bases lay in between. The germline V gene encodes CDR1 SNHLY and CDR2 FYNNEI. This CDR3 is 12 amino acids long. The CDR3 loop is CASKTASYEQYF. In DNA, the CDR3 is TGTGCCAGCAAAACAGCGTCCTACGAGCAGTACTTC.

A word on this clonotype: One end of the junction varies from germline; a read error may be responsible. This sequence joins TRBV4-1 and TRBJ1-1, with TRBD1 identical over 8 bases. In germline, CDR1 is MGHRA, CDR2 YSYEKL. This CDR3 has 15 amino acids. The chain's CDR3 is CVSSQQGTGNTEAFF. The CDR3 region has the DNA TGCGTCAGCAGCCAACAGGGGACAGGGAACACTGAAGCTTTCTTT.

This clonotype came up many times. The chain has TRBV19 and TRBJ1-2, with a tentative D call TRBD1 (6 bases). The CDR3 is 12 residues long. Germline CDR1 is LNHDA and CDR2 is SQIVND (reference sequence). V dropped 5 bases and J dropped 4 bases, with 8 bases sitting between them. CDR3 loop: CASSSGVYGYTF. The CDR3 coding sequence is TGTGCCAGTAGTTCAGGGGTCTATGGCTACACCTTC.

On this clonotype itself: As the CDR3 is not closed by the conserved phenylalanine or tryptophan, this likely results from a read error. The chain uses TRBV27 and TRBJ1-6; D call uncertain. Trimming left V 3 bases short and J 13 bases short, with 10 bases between. The germline CDR1 and CDR2 sequences are MNHEY and SMNVEV (reference sequence). The CDR3 totals 12 residues. In DNA form, the CDR3 reads TGTGCCAGCAGTTTTTCACAGAGGCCCCTCCACGTT. Residues: CASSFSQRPLHV.

This clonotype was picked up one time. J is TRBJ1-3 and V is TRBV29-1; perhaps TRBD1 as D (5 bases). Per the germline V gene, CDR1 is SQVTM and CDR2 is ANQGSEA. This CDR3 contains 13 residues. Between the trimmed V and J ends, which lost 7 bases and 4 bases, there was a span of 14 bases. CDR3 nucleotide sequence: TGCAGCGCCCGGGGCCCACAAGGAAACACCATATATTTT. Residues: CSARGPQGNTIYF.

The chain joins TRBV25-1 to TRBJ2-7, with unresolved D. The CDR3 runs to 15 residues. Germline CDR1 MGHDK, CDR2 SYGVNS. Trimming took 1 base from V and 2 from J, leaving 12 bases between them. CDR3 in DNA: TGTGCCAGCAGTGAATCGGATAGCTTCCCCTACGAGCAGTACTTC. Its protein is CASSESDSFPYEQYF.

The sample holds a few counts of this clonotype. This rearrangement joins TRBV29-1 to TRBJ2-1, with D unresolved. Trimming shortened V by 4 bases and J by 7 bases, and 8 bases separated the two germline ends. The V gene's germline CDR1 is SQVTM and CDR2 ANQGSEA. The CDR3 contains 11 residues. This chain's CDR3 is CSVVLLNEQFF. The CDR3 nucleotides read TGCAGCGTTGTCCTCCTTAATGAGCAGTTCTTC.